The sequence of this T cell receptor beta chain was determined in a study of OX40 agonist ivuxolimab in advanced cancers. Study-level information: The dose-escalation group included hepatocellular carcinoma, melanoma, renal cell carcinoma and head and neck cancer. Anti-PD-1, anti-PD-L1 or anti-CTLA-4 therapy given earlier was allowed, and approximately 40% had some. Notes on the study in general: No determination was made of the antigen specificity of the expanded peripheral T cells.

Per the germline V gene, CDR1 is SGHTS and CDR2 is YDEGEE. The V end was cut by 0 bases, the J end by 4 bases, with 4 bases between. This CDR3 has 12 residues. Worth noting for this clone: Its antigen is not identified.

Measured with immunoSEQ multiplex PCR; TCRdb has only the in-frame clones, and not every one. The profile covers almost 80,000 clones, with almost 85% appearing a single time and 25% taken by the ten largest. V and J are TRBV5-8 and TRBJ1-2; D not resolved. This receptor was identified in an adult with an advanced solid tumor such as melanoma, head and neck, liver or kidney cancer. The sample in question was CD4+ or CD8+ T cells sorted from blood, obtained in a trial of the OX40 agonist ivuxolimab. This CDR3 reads CASSLGAYGYTF. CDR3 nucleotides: TGTGCCAGCAGCTTGGGAGCCTATGGCTACACCTTC.